The T cell receptor (beta chain) under discussion was sequenced for a study of blood T cells in healthy people across ages. Of note for this clonotype: The antigen remains undetermined.

V shed 2 bases and J shed 0 bases, with 11 bases lying between them. This CDR3 is built from 15 residues. Germline-derived CDR1 and CDR2 are MNHEY and SVGEGT. Combining a sample-barcoded 5' primer with a J-beta primer mix, a second PCR ran for roughly 7 to 11 cycles. TCRdb fed the 5' RACE reads into MiXCR, producing one record per CDR3 protein. Found here are 700,000 or so distinct CDR3 sequences, around 38% of them singletons; the top ten hold about 30%. General study results and limits: Age advanced and TCR beta diversity per million T cells fell, roughly linearly.

The sequence was collected from a man of 80 years or more in good health. Specimen: blood. V and J are TRBV6-2 or TRBV6-3 and TRBJ2-7; D is possibly TRBD1 or TRBD2 (5 bases each). CDR3 coding DNA: TGTGCCAGCAGTTACGGTTGGGACGGCTCCTACGAGCAGTACTTC. Translating it yields CASSYGWDGSYEQYF.